The 23 T cell receptor beta chains in this list originate from one sample, sequenced in a study of CD8 T cells in Susac syndrome. About 0.45 to 1 ug RNA was reverse transcribed with random hexamers. TCRdb used MiXCR to reprocess the immunoSEQ multiplex PCR reads, holding one entry per CDR3 protein. The sample shows about 150,000 distinct CDR3 sequences, more than 90% of them seen only once. The sequenced material came from CD4+ T cells from PBMCs. The receptors were gathered from a human donor with Susac syndrome.

The gene calls are TRBV4-1 and TRBJ2-5, with TRBD2 identical over 15 bases. After removal of 5 bases from V and 5 bases from J, the junction contained 3 bases not matched to a gene. This CDR3 contains 15 residues. In germline, CDR1 is MGHRA, CDR2 YSYEKL. The CDR3 reads CASSGLAGGLETQYF. CDR3 nucleotide sequence: TGCGCCAGCAGCGGACTAGCGGGGGGGCTTGAGACCCAGTACTTC.

The chain has TRBV29-1 and TRBJ2-7; 8 bases fit TRBD1. Germline loops: CDR1 SQVTM, CDR2 ANQGSEA. J gave up 0 bases and V 7 bases, and 5 bases lay outside the gene matches. The CDR3 extends over 13 amino acids. The DNA for the CDR3 is TGCAGCGCTGGACAGGGCCTCTCCTACGAGCAGTACTTC. Translating it yields CSAGQGLSYEQYF.

This chain uses TRBV19 with TRBJ1-6; D gene unclear. The CDR3 is made up of 13 amino acids. CDR1 is LNHDA and CDR2 is SQIVND in the germline V gene (reference sequence). V lost 3 bases, J lost 6 bases, and 6 bases lay in between. The CDR3 DNA is TGTGCCAGTAGTATCCAGTCTAATTCACCCCTCCACTTT. This codes for CASSIQSNSPLHF.

The J gene is TRBJ1-2, the V gene TRBV5-1, with a possible D match to TRBD1 (6 bases). Germline assignment: CDR1 SGHRS and CDR2 YFSETQ. The CDR3 consists of 14 residues. The V and J ends lost 4 bases and 7 bases respectively, with 17 bases between them. Here the CDR3 DNA reads TGCGCCAGCAGCCCCTCCGGACAAGGGGGTGGCTACACCTTC. This sequence encodes CASSPSGQGGGYTF.

The rearrangement uses TRBV20-1 and TRBJ1-2; D is uncertain. The V gene's germline CDR1 is DFQATT and CDR2 SNEGSKA (reference sequence). With 5 bases removed from V and 8 bases from J, the gap between germline ends came to 15 bases. The length of the CDR3 is 12 residues. The CDR3 sequence: CSARSGVEGYTF. In nucleotides, the CDR3 is TGCAGTGCTCGATCAGGAGTCGAAGGCTACACCTTC.

The rearrangement joins TRBV20-1 to TRBJ2-5; weak D call: TRBD1 (6 bases). The CDR3 spans 13 residues. The ends were cut back, 5 bases at V and 5 bases at J, with 15 bases in the middle. Germline CDR1 is DFQATT and CDR2 is SNEGSKA (reference sequence). The CDR3 bases are TGCAGTGCTGTGCCAGGGGAGTCGGAGACCCAGTACTTC. Its protein product is CSAVPGESETQYF.

The chain recombines TRBV3-1 with TRBJ2-1; weak D call: TRBD2 (6 bases). V dropped 2 bases and J dropped 0 bases, with 8 bases sitting between them. The CDR3 totals 15 residues. Germline V gene lookup returns CDR1 LGHDT and CDR2 YNNKEL (reference sequence). CDR3 nucleotides: TGTGCCAGCAGCCAACGCGGGACCTCCTACAATGAGCAGTTCTTC. It encodes CASSQRGTSYNEQFF.

This sequence joins TRBV20-1 and TRBJ2-3; D is unresolved. The V and J ends lost 3 bases and 3 bases respectively, with 7 bases between them. Looked up from germline, CDR1 is DFQATT and CDR2 is SNEGSKA (reference sequence). This CDR3 contains 12 residues. The CDR3 region is CSASDSTDTQYF. In DNA form, the CDR3 reads TGCAGTGCTAGTGACTCAACAGATACGCAGTATTTT.

This chain links TRBV7-3 with TRBJ2-3; D might be TRBD2 (6 bases). Deletions cut 5 bases from V and 2 bases from J, with 14 bases between. Germline values: CDR1 SGHTA, CDR2 FQGTGA. This CDR3 has 15 residues. The CDR3 region has the DNA TGTGCCAGCAGCCCACGGGGGACCTCCACAGATACGCAGTATTTT. It translates to CASSPRGTSTDTQYF.

The chain carries TRBV29-1 and TRBJ1-5; D is unclear. The V end was cut by 4 bases, the J end by 4 bases, with 11 bases between. Per the germline V gene, CDR1 is SQVTM and CDR2 is ANQGSEA. The CDR3 sequence is 13 residues long. DNA for the CDR3: TGCAGCGTTGGACGAGGAAGGAATCAGCCCCAGCATTTT. This translates into CSVGRGRNQPQHF.

The chain combines TRBV28 with TRBJ2-7; D remains unclear. From germline, CDR1 is MDHEN and CDR2 SYDVKM. V was clipped by 5 bases and J by 6 bases, with 5 bases between them. CDR3 length: 10 residues. The CDR3 DNA is TGTGCCAGCAGTCGGCTCGAGCAGTACTTC. As protein: CASSRLEQYF.

The chain links TRBV18 to TRBJ1-1, with TRBD1 as a possible D gene (5 bases). Germline CDR1 reads KGHSH; CDR2 reads LQKENI. The CDR3 extends over 14 amino acids. With 3 bases removed from V and 5 bases from J, the gap between germline ends came to 13 bases. The CDR3 DNA reads TGTGCCAGCTCACCCGACCCAAGGGGAACTGAAGCTTTCTTT. It specifies CASSPDPRGTEAFF.

The rearrangement links TRBV7-2 to TRBJ2-3; D unresolved. The germline CDR1 and CDR2 sequences are SGHTA and FQGNSA. V shed 8 bases and J shed 6 bases, with 6 bases lying between them. There are 10 residues in the CDR3. DNA for the CDR3: TGTGCCAGCTCCAAGGATACGCAGTATTTT. Its translation: CASSKDTQYF.

This clonotype was observed once. The chain recombines TRBV7-8 with TRBJ1-5; D is unresolved. Germline lookup yields CDR1 SGHVS and CDR2 FQNEAQ. The germline V and J ends were trimmed by 5 bases and 3 bases, with 11 bases remaining between them. CDR3 size: 14 residues. The CDR3 sequence: CASSPRVANQPQHF. DNA of the CDR3: TGTGCCAGCAGCCCTCGGGTAGCCAATCAGCCCCAGCATTTT.

The chain links TRBV5-4 to TRBJ2-7, with 7 bases lining up with TRBD2. The V segment lost 3 bases and the J segment 0 bases; nucleotides outside the gene matches: 6. Germline V gene lookup returns CDR1 SGHNT and CDR2 YYREEE (reference sequence). This CDR3 has 15 amino acids. CDR3 coding DNA: TGTGCCAGCAGCTGGGCCGGCGGGGGCTCCTACGAGCAGTACTTC. Its protein is CASSWAGGGSYEQYF.

The chain carries TRBV12-3 or TRBV12-4 and TRBJ2-2, with D perhaps assigned TRBD1 or TRBD2 (6 bases each). CDR3 length: 12 amino acids. V lost 2 bases to trimming and J lost 16 bases, with 14 bases between them. DNA for the CDR3: TGTGCCAGCAGTTTAACTGAGGGGGGACGGTTTTTT. Residues: CASSLTEGGRFF.

The V call is TRBV12-3 or TRBV12-4, the J call TRBJ2-5; the D gene is possibly TRBD2 (7 bases). The CDR3 sequence is 15 residues long. Trimming took 1 base from V and 5 from J, leaving 14 bases between them. The DNA of the CDR3 is TGTGCCAGCAGTTTAGTAGGCGGGGGCCCCGAGACCCAGTACTTC. It specifies CASSLVGGGPETQYF.

The genes are TRBV9 and TRBJ2-2; perhaps D is TRBD1 or TRBD2 (5 bases each). The CDR3 runs to 13 residues. CDR1 and CDR2 (germline): SGDLS, YYNGEE. V was pared by 3 bases and J by 7 bases, with 10 bases between. CDR3 nucleotides: TGTGCCAGCAGCGGGGGACCAATCGGGGAGCTGTTTTTT. Protein sequence: CASSGGPIGELFF.

The chain has TRBV4-1 and TRBJ2-6; D possibly uses TRBD1 or TRBD2 (7 bases each). V was pared by 3 bases and J by 2 bases, with 20 bases between. Germline CDR1 reads MGHRA; CDR2 reads YSYEKL. This CDR3 comprises 19 residues. The CDR3 DNA follows: TGCGCCAGCAGCCAGCAGGGGGTCGGACTAGGAACTGGGGCCAACGTCCTGACTTTC. This gives the protein CASSQQGVGLGTGANVLTF.

This clonotype was seen just once. The rearrangement joins TRBV7-2 to TRBJ2-1, with a possible D match to TRBD2 (5 bases). V lost 3 bases and J 9 bases, leaving 15 bases between the germline ends. The CDR3 loop spans 14 amino acids. Germline V gives CDR1 SGHTA, CDR2 FQGNSA. The CDR3 is CASSFGVAPVEQFF. The CDR3 DNA follows: TGTGCCAGCAGCTTCGGGGTGGCCCCCGTTGAGCAGTTCTTC.

The V and J genes are TRBV12-3 or TRBV12-4 and TRBJ1-4, with TRBD1 as a possible D gene (5 bases). V shed 4 bases and J shed 6 bases, with 15 bases lying between them. The CDR3 extends over 15 amino acids. DNA for the CDR3: TGTGCCAGCAGTTCCGGTCGCAGGGCCTATGAAAAACTGTTTTTT. Residues: CASSSGRRAYEKLFF.

Only a few counts were recorded for this clonotype. The V gene is TRBV6-2 or TRBV6-3, the J gene TRBJ2-7; maybe TRBD2 (6 bases). There are 12 residues in the CDR3. The germline V and J ends were trimmed by 5 bases and 6 bases, with 11 bases remaining between them. From germline, CDR1 is MNHEY and CDR2 SVGEGT. For the CDR3, the DNA is TGTGCCAGCAGTCTCCAGGGACTCGAGCAGTACTTC. It codes for CASSLQGLEQYF.

V usage is TRBV25-1 and J usage is TRBJ2-7, with a possible D match to TRBD2 (6 bases). Trimming removed 2 bases at V and 1 base at J, with 12 bases between. The CDR3 spans 15 residues. Germline V lookup: CDR1 MGHDK, CDR2 SYGVNS. CDR3 sequence: CASSEPGDRSYEQYF. CDR3 nucleotides: TGTGCCAGCAGTGAACCGGGGGACCGGTCCTACGAGCAGTACTTC.